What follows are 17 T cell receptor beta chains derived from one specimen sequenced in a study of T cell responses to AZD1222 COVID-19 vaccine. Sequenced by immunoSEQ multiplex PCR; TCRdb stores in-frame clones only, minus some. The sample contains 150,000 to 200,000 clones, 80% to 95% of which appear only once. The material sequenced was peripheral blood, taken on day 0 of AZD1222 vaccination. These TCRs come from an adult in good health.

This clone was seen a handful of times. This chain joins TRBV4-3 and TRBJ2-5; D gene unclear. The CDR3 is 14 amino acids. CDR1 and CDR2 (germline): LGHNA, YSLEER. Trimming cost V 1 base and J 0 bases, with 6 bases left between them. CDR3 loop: CASSQVIYQETQYF. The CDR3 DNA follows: TGCGCCAGCAGCCAAGTCATTTACCAAGAGACCCAGTACTTC.

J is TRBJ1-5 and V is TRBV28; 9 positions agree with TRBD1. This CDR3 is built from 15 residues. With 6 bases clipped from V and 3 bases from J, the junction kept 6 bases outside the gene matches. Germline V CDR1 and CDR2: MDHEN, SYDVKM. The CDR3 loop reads CASRSTGGINQPQHF. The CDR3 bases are TGTGCCAGCAGATCGACAGGGGGGATCAATCAGCCCCAGCATTTT.

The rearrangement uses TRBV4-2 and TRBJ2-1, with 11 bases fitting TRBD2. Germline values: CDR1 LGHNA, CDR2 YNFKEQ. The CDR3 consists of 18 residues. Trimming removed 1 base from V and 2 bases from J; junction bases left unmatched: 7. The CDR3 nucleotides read TGTGCCAGCAGCCAAGGTCGTGGGACTAGCGGAACCTACAATGAGCAGTTCTTC. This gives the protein CASSQGRGTSGTYNEQFF.

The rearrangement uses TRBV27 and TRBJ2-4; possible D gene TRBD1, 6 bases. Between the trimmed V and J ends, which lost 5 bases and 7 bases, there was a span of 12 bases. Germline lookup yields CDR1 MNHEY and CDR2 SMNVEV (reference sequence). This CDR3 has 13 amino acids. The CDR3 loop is CASSQNRVNIQYF. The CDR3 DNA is TGTGCCAGCAGTCAGAACAGGGTCAACATTCAGTACTTC.

This CDR3 is CASSRDRGQHYGYTF. The DNA of the CDR3 is TGTGCCAGCAGCAGAGACAGGGGGCAACACTATGGCTACACCTTC. This chain joins TRBV7-2 and TRBJ1-2; TRBD1 matches at 10 bases. This CDR3 is 15 amino acids long. Germline loops: CDR1 SGHTA, CDR2 FQGNSA. Trimming cost V 5 bases and J 3 bases; bases outside gene matches: 6.

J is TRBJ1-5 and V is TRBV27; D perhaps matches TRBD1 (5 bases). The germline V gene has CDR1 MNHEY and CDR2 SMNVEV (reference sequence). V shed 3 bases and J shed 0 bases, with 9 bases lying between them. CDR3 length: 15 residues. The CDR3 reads CASSFARVSNQPQHF. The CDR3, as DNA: TGTGCCAGCAGTTTCGCCAGGGTTAGCAATCAGCCCCAGCATTTT.

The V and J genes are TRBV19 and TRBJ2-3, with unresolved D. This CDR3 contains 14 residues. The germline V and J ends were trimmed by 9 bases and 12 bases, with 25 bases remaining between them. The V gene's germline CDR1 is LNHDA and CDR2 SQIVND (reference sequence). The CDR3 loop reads CASPFISPPPVQYF. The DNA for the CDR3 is TGTGCCAGCCCCTTTATTAGCCCACCCCCAGTACAGTATTTT.

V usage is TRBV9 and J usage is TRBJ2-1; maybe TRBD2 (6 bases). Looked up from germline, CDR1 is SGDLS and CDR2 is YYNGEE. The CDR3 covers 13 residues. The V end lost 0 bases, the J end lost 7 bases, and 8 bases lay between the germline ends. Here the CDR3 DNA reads TGTGCCAGCAGCGTAGATCGGGGGAATGAGCAGTTCTTC. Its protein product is CASSVDRGNEQFF.

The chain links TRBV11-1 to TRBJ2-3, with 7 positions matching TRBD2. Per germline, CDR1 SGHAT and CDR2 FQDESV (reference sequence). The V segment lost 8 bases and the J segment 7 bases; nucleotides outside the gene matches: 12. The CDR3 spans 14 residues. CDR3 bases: TGTGCCAGCCGCGGGCGGGAGTCCTGGAATACGCAGTATTTT. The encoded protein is CASRGRESWNTQYF.

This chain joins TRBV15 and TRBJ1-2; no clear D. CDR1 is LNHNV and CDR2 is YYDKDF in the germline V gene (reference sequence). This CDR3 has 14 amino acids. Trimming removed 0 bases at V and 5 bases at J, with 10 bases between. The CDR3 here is CATSREPGVYGYTF. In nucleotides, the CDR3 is TGTGCCACCAGCAGAGAGCCAGGTGTGTATGGCTACACCTTC.

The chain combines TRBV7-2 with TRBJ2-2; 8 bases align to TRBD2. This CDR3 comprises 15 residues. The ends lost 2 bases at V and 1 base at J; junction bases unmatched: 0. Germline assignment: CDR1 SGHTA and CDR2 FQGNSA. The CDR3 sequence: CASSLTSGNTGELFF. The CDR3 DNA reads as TGTGCCAGCAGCTTAACTAGCGGGAACACCGGGGAGCTGTTTTTT.

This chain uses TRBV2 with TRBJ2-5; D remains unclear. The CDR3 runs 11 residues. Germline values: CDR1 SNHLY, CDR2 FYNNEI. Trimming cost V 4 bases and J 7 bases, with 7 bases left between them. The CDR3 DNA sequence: TGTGCCAGCAGTGGCGGCCCGACCCAGTACTTC. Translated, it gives CASSGGPTQYF.

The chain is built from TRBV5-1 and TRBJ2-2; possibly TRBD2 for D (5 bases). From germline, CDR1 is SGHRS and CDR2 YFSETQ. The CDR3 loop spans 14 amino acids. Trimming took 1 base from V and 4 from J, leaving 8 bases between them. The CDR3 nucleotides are TGCGCCAGCAGCTTGAGACTAATCACCGGGGAGCTGTTTTTT. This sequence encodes CASSLRLITGELFF.

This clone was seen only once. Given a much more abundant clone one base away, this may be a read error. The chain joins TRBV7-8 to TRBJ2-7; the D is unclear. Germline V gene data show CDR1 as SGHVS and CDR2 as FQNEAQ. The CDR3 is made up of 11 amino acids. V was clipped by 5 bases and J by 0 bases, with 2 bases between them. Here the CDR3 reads CASSLSYEQYF. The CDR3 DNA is TGTGCCAGCAGCCTCTCCTACGAGCAGTACTTC.

The CDR3 bases are TGTGCCAGCATCGGAGGTGGATGGGAGACCCAGTACTTC. The encoded protein is CASIGGGWETQYF. The gene calls are TRBV7-2 and TRBJ2-5; tentatively, D is TRBD2 (5 bases). The V end lost 7 bases, the J end lost 5 bases, and 14 bases lay between the germline ends. The length of the CDR3 is 13 residues. The germline V gene has CDR1 SGHTA and CDR2 FQGNSA.

CDR3 sequence reads: CASSSLTAHEQFF. Written as DNA, the CDR3 is TGTGCCAGCAGTTCGCTGACAGCCCATGAGCAGTTCTTC. This sequence joins TRBV12-3 or TRBV12-4 and TRBJ2-1, with D perhaps TRBD1 (5 bases). Between the trimmed V and J ends, which lost 4 bases and 8 bases, there was a span of 12 bases. The CDR3 sequence is 13 residues long.

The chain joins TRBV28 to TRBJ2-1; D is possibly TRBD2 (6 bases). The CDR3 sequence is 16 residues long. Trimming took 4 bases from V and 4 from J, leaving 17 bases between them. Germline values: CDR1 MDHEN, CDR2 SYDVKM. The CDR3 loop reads CASSYSGAKKYNEQFF. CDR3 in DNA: TGTGCCAGCAGTTATTCGGGAGCCAAGAAGTACAATGAGCAGTTCTTC.